Given below is one TCR beta chain in context. Antigen specificity is unknown. Data came from immunoSEQ multiplex PCR; TCRdb stores just in-frame clones and leaves some out. The sample yields about 4,600 clones, 72% seen once. The sample originates from a study of CD39 and CD103 CD8 tumor-infiltrating T cells. Across the study: An ovarian cancer patient and a couple of HNSCC patients had repertoire comparisons shown. The study, taken as a whole, reports: DP CD8 TILs appeared more oligoclonal than DN and SP CD8 TILs and blood memory CD8 T cells.

Sorted memory CD8 cells were CD8+CD4-CD45RA-, regardless of CCR7. V was shortened by 3 bases and J by 5 bases, with 2 bases between the two germline ends. From germline, CDR1 is PRHDT and CDR2 FYEKMQ (reference sequence). The CDR3 is 11 residues long. V and J are TRBV13 and TRBJ2-1; D is ambiguous. The TCR was taken from a human donor with head and neck squamous cell carcinoma. The sample comprised CD8+ T cells sorted from blood. Sample subset: total memory CD8 T cells (CD45RA-CCR7+/-) from blood or uninvolved lymph node. CDR3 in amino acids: CASSFDNEQFF. CDR3 bases: TGTGCCAGCAGCTTCGACAATGAGCAGTTCTTC.